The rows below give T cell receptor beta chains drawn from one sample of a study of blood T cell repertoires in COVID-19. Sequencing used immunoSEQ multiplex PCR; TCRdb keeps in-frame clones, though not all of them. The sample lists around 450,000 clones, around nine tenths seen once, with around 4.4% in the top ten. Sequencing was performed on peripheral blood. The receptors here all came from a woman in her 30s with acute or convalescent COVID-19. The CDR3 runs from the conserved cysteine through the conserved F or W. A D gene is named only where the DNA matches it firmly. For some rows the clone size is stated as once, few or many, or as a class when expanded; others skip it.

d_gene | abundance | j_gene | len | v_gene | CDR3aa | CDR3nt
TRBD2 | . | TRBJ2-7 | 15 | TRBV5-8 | CASSQGTSWSYEQYF | TGTGCCAGCAGCCAGGGGACTAGCTGGTCCTACGAGCAGTACTTC
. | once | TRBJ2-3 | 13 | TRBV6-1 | CASSDFGIYTQYF | TGTGCCAGCAGTGATTTTGGCATTTATACGCAGTATTTT
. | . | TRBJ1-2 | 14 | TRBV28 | CASSLSRGNYGYTF | TGTGCCAGCAGTTTGAGCAGGGGTAACTATGGCTACACCTTC
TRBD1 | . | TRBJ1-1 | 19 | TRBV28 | CASSLYPGQGEGRSTEAFF | TGTGCCAGCAGTTTATATCCGGGACAGGGGGAAGGTAGGAGCACTGAAGCTTTCTTT
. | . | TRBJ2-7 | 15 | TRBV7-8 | CASSRGPNYFYEQYF | TGTGCCAGCAGCAGGGGCCCTAACTACTTCTACGAGCAGTACTTC
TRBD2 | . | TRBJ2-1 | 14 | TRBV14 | CASRAGDRNNEQFF | TGTGCCAGCAGAGCGGGGGACCGGAACAATGAGCAGTTCTTC
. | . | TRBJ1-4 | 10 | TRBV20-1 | CSVKNEKLFF | TGCAGTGTTAAAAATGAAAAACTGTTTTTT
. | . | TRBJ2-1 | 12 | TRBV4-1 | CASSPGKNEQFF | TGCGCCAGCAGCCCCGGTAAAAATGAGCAGTTCTTC
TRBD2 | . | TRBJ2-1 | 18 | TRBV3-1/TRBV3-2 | CASSQFVSGGALLREQFF | TGTGCCAGCAGCCAATTTGTAAGCGGGGGGGCCTTACTTCGGGAGCAGTTCTTC
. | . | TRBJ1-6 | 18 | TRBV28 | CASSFPAQGRSYNSPLHF | TGTGCCAGCAGTTTTCCAGCCCAAGGGAGGTCCTATAATTCACCCCTCCACTTT